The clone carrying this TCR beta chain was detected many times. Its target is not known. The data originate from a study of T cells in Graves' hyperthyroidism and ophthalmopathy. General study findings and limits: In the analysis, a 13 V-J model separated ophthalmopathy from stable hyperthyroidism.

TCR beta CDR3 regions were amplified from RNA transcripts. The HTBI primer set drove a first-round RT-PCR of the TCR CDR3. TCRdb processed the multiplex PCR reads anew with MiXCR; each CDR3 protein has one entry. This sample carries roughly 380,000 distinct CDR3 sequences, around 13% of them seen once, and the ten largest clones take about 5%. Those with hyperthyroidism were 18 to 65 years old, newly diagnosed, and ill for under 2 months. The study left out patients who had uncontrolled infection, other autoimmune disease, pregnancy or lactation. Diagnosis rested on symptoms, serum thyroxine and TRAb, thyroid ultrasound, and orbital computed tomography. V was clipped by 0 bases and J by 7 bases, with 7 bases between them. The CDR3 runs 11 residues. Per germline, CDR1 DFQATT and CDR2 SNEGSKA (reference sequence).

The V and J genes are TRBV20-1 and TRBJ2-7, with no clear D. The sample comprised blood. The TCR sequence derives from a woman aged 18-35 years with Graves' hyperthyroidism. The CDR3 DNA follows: TGCAGTGCTAGAGATGGCCGTGAGCAGTACTTC. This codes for CSARDGREQYF.